This T cell receptor (beta chain) derives from a study of shared clonotypes between healthy human individuals. Produced via immunoSEQ multiplex PCR; TCRdb's table is partial and in-frame only. The table records 1.5 million to 2.5 million clones, less than 95% of them present only once. CDR3 length: 16 amino acids. Looked up from germline, CDR1 is MNHNS and CDR2 is SASEGT. V shed 6 bases and J 5 bases; nucleotides not matched to a gene: 9. Terminally differentiated effector memory CD45RA+ cells were excluded from the naive CD8 cells, which were CD45RO-negative and positively selected for CCR7. The chain has TRBV6-1 and TRBJ2-1; 11 positions agree with TRBD2. Sequencing used naive CD8+ T cells sorted from blood. The TCR comes from a man aged 18 to 29 in good health. The CDR3: CASSELLAGEHNEQFF. The DNA for the CDR3 is TGTGCCAGCAGCGAACTACTAGCGGGGGAACACAATGAGCAGTTCTTC.